This is a list of T cell receptor beta chains from one sample in a study of T cells in Graves' hyperthyroidism and ophthalmopathy. TCRdb passed the multiplex PCR reads through MiXCR, listing each CDR3 protein once. In the table there are around 390,000 distinct CDR3 sequences, 14% of which are singletons. Source material: blood. The receptor source for this set is a woman aged 30 to 39 with Graves' ophthalmopathy. Both conserved end residues are part of each CDR3. D genes are given only for firm matches. Clone size, where shown, is once, few, many, or a class for clones that have expanded.

D gene	clone size	V gene	J gene	CDR3 DNA	CDR3 protein
TRBD1	few	TRBV28	TRBJ1-6	TGTGCCAGCAGTTTGGACAGGAGGAGTTCACCCCTCCACTTT	CASSLDRRSSPLHF
TRBD1	many	TRBV11-2	TRBJ1-5	TGTGCCAGCAGCACAGGGGTTCAGCCCCAGCATTTT	CASSTGVQPQHF
.	many	TRBV7-8	TRBJ1-6	TGTGCCAGCACACAACACCTAATAAATTCACCCCTCCACTTT	CASTQHLINSPLHF
TRBD1	many	TRBV12-3/TRBV12-4	TRBJ1-4	TGTGCCAGCAGTTTAAAGGACAGGATTAATGAAAAACTGTTTTTT	CASSLKDRINEKLFF
.	.	TRBV20-1	TRBJ2-3	TGCAGTGCCGACAATACAGGGACTAGCACAGATACGCAGTATTTT	CSADNTGTSTDTQYF
.	.	TRBV28	TRBJ2-7	TGTGCCAGCAGCCTCCGACCGGCCGAGCAGTACTTC	CASSLRPAEQYF
.	many	TRBV12-3/TRBV12-4	TRBJ2-5	TGTGCCAGCAGCCGGGACTTCGGGGAGACCCAGTACTTC	CASSRDFGETQYF
.	many	TRBV9	TRBJ2-7	TGTGCCAGCTCTATAACCGGGACCGATGCCTACGAGCAGTACTTC	CASSITGTDAYEQYF
.	.	TRBV7-9	TRBJ1-5	TGTGCCAGCAGCCGCAGTAATGTCAATCAGCCCCAGCATTTT	CASSRSNVNQPQHF
.	many	TRBV12-3/TRBV12-4	TRBJ1-6	TGTGCCAGCAGTTTACAGGTTTATAATTCACCCCTCCACTTT	CASSLQVYNSPLHF
TRBD1	many	TRBV12-3/TRBV12-4	TRBJ2-7	TGCGCCAGCAGCTTAGGGACAGGGAGCTCCTACGAGCAGTACTTC	CASSLGTGSSYEQYF
.	many	TRBV2	TRBJ2-3	TGTGCCAGCAGTGACGGGCGGCTTATTAGAGATACGCAGTATTTT	CASSDGRLIRDTQYF
.	many	TRBV12-3/TRBV12-4	TRBJ1-3	TGTGCCAGCAGTTTATGGGGGTCCGGAAACACCATATATTTT	CASSLWGSGNTIYF
.	.	TRBV5-1	TRBJ1-4	TGCGCCAGCAGCCCCGAAGGTGGGGGGCGCGGTGAAAAACTGTTTTTT	CASSPEGGGRGEKLFF
.	few	TRBV6-1	TRBJ1-2	TGTGCCAGCAGCGTACACTCTAACTATGGCTACACCTTC	CASSVHSNYGYTF
TRBD2	.	TRBV10-3	TRBJ2-7	TGTGCCATCAGTCCCATAACTAGCGAGGGGTCCTACGAGCAGTACTTC	CAISPITSEGSYEQYF
TRBD1	many	TRBV24-1	TRBJ2-3	TGTGCCACCAGTGATCCCATACGAAGGGGGCCAAGCACAGATACGCAGTATTTT	CATSDPIRRGPSTDTQYF
.	.	TRBV3-1	TRBJ1-2	TGTGCCAGCAGCCAGACGAGGCAGGGTGGGTCTTACACCTTC	CASSQTRQGGSYTF
.	.	TRBV5-1	TRBJ2-5	TGCGCCAGCAGCCGGGTGGAGCCAGAAGGCCAAGAGACCCAGTACTTC	CASSRVEPEGQETQYF